This TCR beta chain emerged from a study of human T cells and chemical hapten exposure. Study-level information: Among samples, TCR yields varied mainly because of small differences in pooled library volume.

Time point described: patch test 1, 2 weeks after DPC sensitization. As to treatment: therapeutic diphenylcyclopropenone sensitization with weekly scalp DPC. Alopecia patients deemed DPC-suitable, aged 18 to 70, excluding pregnancy. One entry per CDR3 protein, called by TCRdb with MiXCR from the RACE reads. The table lists just over 80,000 distinct CDR3 sequences, 9.5% to 12% of them singletons. The CDR3 runs to 13 residues. After removal of 6 bases from V and 1 base from J, the junction contained 1 base not matched to a gene. Germline lookup yields CDR1 KGHSH and CDR2 LQKENI. Only a few counts were recorded for this clonotype. Antigen: not known. Overall study findings and caveats: Donors in the study had alopecia, meaning their immune response may differ from healthy people's.

This specimen was whole blood, taken in connection with sensitization to the hapten diphenylcyclopropenone (DPC). The clonotype originates from a woman aged 45-60 years with alopecia areata. Some clones in this sample may be carry-over from other donors' samples. This chain links TRBV18 with TRBJ2-5; 8 bases map to TRBD2. CDR3 sequence reads: CASSGRGQETQYF. The CDR3 bases are TGTGCCAGCTCCGGGAGGGGCCAAGAGACCCAGTACTTC.